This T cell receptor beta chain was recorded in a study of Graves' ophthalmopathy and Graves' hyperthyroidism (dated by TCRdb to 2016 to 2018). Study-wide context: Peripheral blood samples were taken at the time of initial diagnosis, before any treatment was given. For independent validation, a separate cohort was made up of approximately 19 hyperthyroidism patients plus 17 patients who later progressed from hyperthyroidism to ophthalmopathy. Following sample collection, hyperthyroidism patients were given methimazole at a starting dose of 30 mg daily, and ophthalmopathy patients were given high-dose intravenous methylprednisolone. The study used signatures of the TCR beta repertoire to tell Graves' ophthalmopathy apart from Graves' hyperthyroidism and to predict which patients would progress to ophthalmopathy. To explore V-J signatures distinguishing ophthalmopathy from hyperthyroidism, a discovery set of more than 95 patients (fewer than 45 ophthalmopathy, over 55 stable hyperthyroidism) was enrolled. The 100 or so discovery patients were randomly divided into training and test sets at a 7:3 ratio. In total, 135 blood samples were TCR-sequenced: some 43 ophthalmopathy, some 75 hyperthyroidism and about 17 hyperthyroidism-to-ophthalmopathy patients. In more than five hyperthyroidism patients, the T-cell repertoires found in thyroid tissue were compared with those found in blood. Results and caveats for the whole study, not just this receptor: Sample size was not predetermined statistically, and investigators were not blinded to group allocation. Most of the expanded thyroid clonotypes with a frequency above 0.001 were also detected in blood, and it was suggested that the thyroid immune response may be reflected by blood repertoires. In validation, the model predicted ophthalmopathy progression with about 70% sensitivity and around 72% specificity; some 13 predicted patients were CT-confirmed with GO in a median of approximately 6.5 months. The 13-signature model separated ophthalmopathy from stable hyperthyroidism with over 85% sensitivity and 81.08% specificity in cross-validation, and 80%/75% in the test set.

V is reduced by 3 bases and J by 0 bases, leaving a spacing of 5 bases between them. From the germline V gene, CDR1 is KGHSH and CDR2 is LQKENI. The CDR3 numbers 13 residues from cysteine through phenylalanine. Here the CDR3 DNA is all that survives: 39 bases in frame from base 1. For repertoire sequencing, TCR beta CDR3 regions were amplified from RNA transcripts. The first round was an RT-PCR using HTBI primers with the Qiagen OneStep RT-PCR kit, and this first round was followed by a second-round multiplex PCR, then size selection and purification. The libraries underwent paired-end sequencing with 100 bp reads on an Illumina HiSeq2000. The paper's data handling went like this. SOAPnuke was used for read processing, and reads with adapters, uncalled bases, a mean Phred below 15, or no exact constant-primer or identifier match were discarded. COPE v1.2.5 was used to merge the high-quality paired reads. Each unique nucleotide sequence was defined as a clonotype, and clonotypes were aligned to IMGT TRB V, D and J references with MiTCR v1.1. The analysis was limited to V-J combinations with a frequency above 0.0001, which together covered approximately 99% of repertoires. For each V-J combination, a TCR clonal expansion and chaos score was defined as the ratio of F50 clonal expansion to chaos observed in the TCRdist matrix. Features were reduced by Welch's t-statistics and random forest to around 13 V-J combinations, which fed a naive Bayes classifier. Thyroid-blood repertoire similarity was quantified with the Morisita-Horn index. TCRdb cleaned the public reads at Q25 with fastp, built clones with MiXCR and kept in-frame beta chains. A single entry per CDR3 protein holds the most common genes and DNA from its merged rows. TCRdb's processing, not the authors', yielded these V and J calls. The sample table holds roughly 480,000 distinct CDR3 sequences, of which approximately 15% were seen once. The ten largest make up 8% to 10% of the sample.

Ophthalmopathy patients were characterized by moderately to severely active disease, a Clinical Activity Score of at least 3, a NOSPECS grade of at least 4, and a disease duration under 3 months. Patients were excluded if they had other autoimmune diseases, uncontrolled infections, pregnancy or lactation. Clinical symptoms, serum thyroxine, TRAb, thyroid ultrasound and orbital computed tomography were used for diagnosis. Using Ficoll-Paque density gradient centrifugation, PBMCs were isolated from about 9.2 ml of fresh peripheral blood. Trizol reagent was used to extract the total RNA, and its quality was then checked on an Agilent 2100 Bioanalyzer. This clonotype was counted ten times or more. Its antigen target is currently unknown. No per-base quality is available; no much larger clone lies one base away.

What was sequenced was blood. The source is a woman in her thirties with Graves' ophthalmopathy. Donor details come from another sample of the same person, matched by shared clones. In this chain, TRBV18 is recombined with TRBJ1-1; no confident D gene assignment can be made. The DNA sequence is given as TGTGCCAGCTCACCTGATCTGAACACTGAAGCTTTCTTT. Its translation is CASSPDLNTEAFF.